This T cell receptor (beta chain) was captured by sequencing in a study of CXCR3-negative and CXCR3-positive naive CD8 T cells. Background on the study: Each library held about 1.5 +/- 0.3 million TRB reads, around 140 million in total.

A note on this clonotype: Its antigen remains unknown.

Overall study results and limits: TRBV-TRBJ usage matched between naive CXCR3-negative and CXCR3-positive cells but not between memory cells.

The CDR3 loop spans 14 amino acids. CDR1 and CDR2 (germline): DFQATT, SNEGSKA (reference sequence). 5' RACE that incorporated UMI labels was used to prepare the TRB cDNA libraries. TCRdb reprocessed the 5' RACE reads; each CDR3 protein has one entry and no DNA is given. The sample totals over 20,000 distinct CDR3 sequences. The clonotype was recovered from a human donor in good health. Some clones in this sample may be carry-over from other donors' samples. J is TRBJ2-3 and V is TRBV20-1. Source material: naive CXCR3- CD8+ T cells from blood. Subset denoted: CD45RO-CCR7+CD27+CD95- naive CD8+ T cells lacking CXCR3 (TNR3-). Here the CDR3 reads CSAGRTQRRDTQYF.